The rows below give T cell receptor beta chains drawn from one sample of a study of blood T cell repertoires in COVID-19. Clones were read by immunoSEQ multiplex PCR, and TCRdb kept only the in-frame ones, dropping some. Among about 90,000 clones listed, over 75% were seen once. Sequenced material: peripheral blood. The source is a human donor in a cohort sampled during active COVID-19. Both conserved end residues are part of each CDR3. D genes are given only for firm matches. Expanded clones get a size class; other rows say once, few or many, or leave the size out.

j_gene	v_gene	abundance	d_gene	CDR3nt	CDR3aa
TRBJ2-7	TRBV19	-	-	TGTGCCAGTAGCGACGGGGGATCCCCCCACTACGAGCAGTACTTC	CASSDGGSPHYEQYF
TRBJ1-2	TRBV10-3	-	TRBD1	TGTGCCATCAGCCCTGGACAGGGGGTCGATGGCTACACCTTC	CAISPGQGVDGYTF
TRBJ2-1	TRBV28	-	-	TGTGCCAGCAGTTCCCGACAGCGTGAGCAGTTCTTC	CASSSRQREQFF
TRBJ1-1	TRBV18	-	-	TGTGCCAGCTCAACAGAGTACACTGAAGCTTTCTTT	CASSTEYTEAFF
TRBJ2-1	TRBV5-1	-	TRBD2	TGCGCCAGCAGCCCGGAGGGACTAGCGGGGGATGAGCAGTTCTTC	CASSPEGLAGDEQFF
TRBJ1-5	TRBV6-2/TRBV6-3	-	-	TGTGCCAGCAGTTCTCGGGGTCTTCCTAGTCAGCCCCAGCATTTT	CASSSRGLPSQPQHF
TRBJ2-1	TRBV7-8	-	-	TGTGCCAGCAGCTTAGCGCCCAGCTCCTACAATGAGCAGTTCTTC	CASSLAPSSYNEQFF
TRBJ2-3	TRBV5-5	few	-	TGTGCCAGCCGCCTCCGGGACTCAATAACTCGCACAGATACGCAGTATTTT	CASRLRDSITRTDTQYF
TRBJ1-4	TRBV5-1	-	-	TGCGCCAGCAGCCAGACAGGTGCAACTAATGAAAAACTGTTTTTT	CASSQTGATNEKLFF
TRBJ2-1	TRBV7-3	-	-	TGTGCCAGCAGCTTAGCGGGGGCCGACATCTACAATGAGCAGTTCTTC	CASSLAGADIYNEQFF
TRBJ2-6	TRBV27	-	-	TGTGCCAGCACTCTAGGGGCCAGAACGAGCTCTGGGGCCAACGTCCTGACTTTC	CASTLGARTSSGANVLTF
TRBJ2-7	TRBV7-6	-	-	TGTGCCAGCAGTCTAAGGGGGGGAAGCTCCTACGAGCAGTACTTC	CASSLRGGSSYEQYF
TRBJ1-1	TRBV18	few	-	TGTGCCAGCTCCGGGCAGGAGGACACTGAAGCTTTCTTT	CASSGQEDTEAFF
TRBJ2-3	TRBV9	once	TRBD2	TGTGCCAGCAGCGTAGGACTAGCGGGGGGGCCGAGCACAGATACGCAGTATTTT	CASSVGLAGGPSTDTQYF
TRBJ2-5	TRBV28	-	-	TGTGCCAGCAGTTTGAACCGGCCAGGGGAAGAGACCCAGTACTTC	CASSLNRPGEETQYF
TRBJ1-2	TRBV29-1	-	-	TGCAGCGTTGGTCCAGGGTACTATGGCTACACCTTC	CSVGPGYYGYTF
TRBJ2-5	TRBV2	-	-	TGTGCCAGCAGTCCACAAAGGGGTTTCCAAGAGACCCAGTACTTC	CASSPQRGFQETQYF
TRBJ2-2	TRBV1	-	-	TGCACCAGCAGCCAGCGGGGGGAACACACCGGGGAGCTGTTTTTT	CTSSQRGEHTGELFF
TRBJ1-1	TRBV13	-	-	TGTGCCAGCAGCAGGAGCCCTCCGCTTTGGATGAACACTGAAGCTTTCTTT	CASSRSPPLWMNTEAFF
TRBJ1-6	TRBV6-5	-	-	TGTGCCAGCAGGGACAGCTACTCCTATAATTCACCCCTCCACTTT	CASRDSYSYNSPLHF
TRBJ1-4	TRBV5-1	-	TRBD1	TGCGCCAGCAGCTTCAGGGGGCTTACTAATGAAAAACTGTTTTTT	CASSFRGLTNEKLFF
TRBJ1-3	TRBV5-1	-	-	TGCGCCAGCAGAGCTTGGGTGGGAGCTGGAAACACCATATATTTT	CASRAWVGAGNTIYF
TRBJ1-1	TRBV24-1	-	-	TGTGCCACCAGTGATTTGAGGGGGACTGAAGCTTTCTTT	CATSDLRGTEAFF
TRBJ1-5	TRBV4-1	-	-	TGCGCCAGCAGCCAGAACCACGCTCAGGGTCAGCCCCAGCATTTT	CASSQNHAQGQPQHF
TRBJ1-5	TRBV4-1	-	TRBD1	TGCGCCAGCAGCCAATCAGGACAGGGTGGACAGCCCCAGCATTTT	CASSQSGQGGQPQHF
TRBJ1-1	TRBV6-5	-	-	TGTGCCAGCAGTTACTCGCCCGGAGCCAACACTGAAGCTTTCTTT	CASSYSPGANTEAFF
TRBJ2-4	TRBV6-5	-	-	TGTGCCAGCAGTTGGGGTAGGGGAGCCAAAAACATTCAGTACTTC	CASSWGRGAKNIQYF
TRBJ1-4	TRBV9	once	-	TGTGCCAGCGGACAGCCTAATGAAAAACTGTTTTTT	CASGQPNEKLFF
TRBJ1-1	TRBV7-6	-	-	TGTGCCAGCAGCCAATGGAGGGGCACTGAAGCTTTCTTT	CASSQWRGTEAFF
TRBJ2-1	TRBV14	once	TRBD2	TGTGCCAGCAGCCCCTTCGCGGGGGTGTACAATGAGCAGTTCTTC	CASSPFAGVYNEQFF
TRBJ2-1	TRBV11-3	-	TRBD2	TGTGCCAGCAGCTCCGGGGGGGCAAAAAATGAGCAGTTCTTC	CASSSGGAKNEQFF
TRBJ2-3	TRBV5-1	many	TRBD2	TGCGCCAGCAGCCCAACTAGCGGGGCCTACACAGATACGCAGTATTTT	CASSPTSGAYTDTQYF
TRBJ2-7	TRBV7-8	-	TRBD2	TGTGCCAGCAGGAGGCGGGGGGGCCCCTACGAGCAGTACTTC	CASRRRGGPYEQYF